The entry that follows covers one T cell receptor beta chain sequence. The antigen remains unidentified. Researchers ran the PCR with 60 Vbeta and 13 Jbeta primers. The assay was immunoSEQ multiplex PCR, and TCRdb's table has in-frame clones only and misses some. The profile shows roughly 190,000 clones, approximately 78% of them singletons. The record originates from a study of cytomegalovirus exposure and HLA in healthy donors. Study results and caveats: A later analysis linked a missense DCLRE1C variant to TCR beta V- and J-gene trimming. TCR beta chains numbering under 200 were designated cytomegalovirus-associated.

CDR3 length: 14 amino acids. Germline-derived CDR1 and CDR2 are GTSNPN and SVGIG (reference sequence). V was pared by 2 bases and J by 4 bases, with 14 bases between. The chain couples TRBV30 to TRBJ1-2; perhaps TRBD1 as D (6 bases). This sequence originates from a young woman in good health and CMV-seronegative. Sequenced input: PBMCs. The chain's CDR3 is CAWSPPGGSYGYTF. The CDR3 DNA is TGTGCCTGGAGTCCCCCGGGGGGCAGCTATGGCTACACCTTC.